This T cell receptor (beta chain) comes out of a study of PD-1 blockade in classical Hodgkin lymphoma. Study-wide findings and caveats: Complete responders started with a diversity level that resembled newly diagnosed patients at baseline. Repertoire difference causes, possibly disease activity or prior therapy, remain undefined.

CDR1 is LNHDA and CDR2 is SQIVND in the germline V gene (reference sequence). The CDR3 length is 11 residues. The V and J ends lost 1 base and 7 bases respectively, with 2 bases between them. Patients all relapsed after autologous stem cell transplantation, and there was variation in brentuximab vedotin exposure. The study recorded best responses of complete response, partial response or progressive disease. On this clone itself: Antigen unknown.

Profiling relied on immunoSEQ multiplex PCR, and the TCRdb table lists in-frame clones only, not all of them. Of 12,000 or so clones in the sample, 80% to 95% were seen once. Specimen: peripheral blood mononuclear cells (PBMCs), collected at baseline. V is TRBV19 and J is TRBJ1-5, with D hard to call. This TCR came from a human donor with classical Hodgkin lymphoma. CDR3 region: CASSIGQPQHF. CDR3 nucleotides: TGTGCCAGTAGTATAGGACAGCCCCAGCATTTT. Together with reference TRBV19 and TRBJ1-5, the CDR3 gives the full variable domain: DGGITQSPKYLFRKEGQNVTLSCEQNLNHDAMYWYRQDPGQGLRLIYYSQIVNDFQKGDIAEGYSVSREKKESFPLTVTSAQKNPTAFYLCASSIGQPQHFGDGTRLSIL.